This TCR beta chain was identified in a study of blood T cell repertoires in COVID-19. Turning to the study itself: Researchers got acute and convalescent COVID-19 samples from the United States, Italy and Spain.

How the authors handled the data: Amplifying reference gene primers gave estimates of nucleated cell counts. Repertoires were generated with immunoSEQ multiplex PCR, while TCRdb's copy carries only in-frame clones and drops some. V and J calls and clone size are as listed in that table; D and trimming were resolved from the DNA. The table shows under 85,000 clones, with about 81% occurring only once. CDR3 length: 14 amino acids. Per the germline V gene, CDR1 is SGDLS and CDR2 is YYNGEE. Germline trimming cut 2 bases from V and 5 bases from J; bases unmatched to any gene: 4. The chain links TRBV9 to TRBJ2-5, with 9 bases fitting TRBD2. Sequenced material: peripheral blood. The origin of this receptor is a man older than 75 with acute or convalescent COVID-19. The CDR3: CASSVLSGGETQYF. In nucleotides, the CDR3 is TGTGCCAGCAGCGTCCTCAGCGGGGGGGAGACCCAGTACTTC.